The source of this T cell receptor (beta chain) is a study of post-analysis software for immune sequencing data. On the study more broadly: Recorded subtypes: relapsing-remitting, secondary progressive, progressive-relapsing; some patients unannotated. Findings and caveats of the study: Compared with controls, patients showed significantly lower normalized Chao1 diversity. Roughly five TRBV segments were more frequent in patients than controls; TRBV5-6, TRBV5-1 and TRBV20-1 belonged to this group. By F measure, samples from a shared preparation batch strongly co-clustered.

The germline V gene encodes CDR1 LNHDA and CDR2 SQIVND (reference sequence). The CDR3 extends over 16 amino acids. V lost 1 base, J lost 2 bases, and 5 bases stayed unmatched. A note on this clonotype: Its antigen is not identified.

The TCR beta cDNA libraries carried unique molecular identifiers. One entry per CDR3 protein results from TCRdb running MiXCR on the PCR reads. This sample has approximately 690,000 distinct CDR3 sequences, with more than 50% found just once. The chain joins TRBV19 to TRBJ2-1; 7 bases fit TRBD1. Material: blood. The TCR sequence derives from a girl aged 2-10 years with multiple sclerosis. As DNA, the CDR3 is TGTGCCAGTAGTATAGTCGGTCAGGGGGCCTACAATGAGCAGTTCTTC. It yields the protein CASSIVGQGAYNEQFF. Full variable domain (outside the CDR3, taken from reference TRBV19 and TRBJ2-1): DGGITQSPKYLFRKEGQNVTLSCEQNLNHDAMYWYRQDPGQGLRLIYYSQIVNDFQKGDIAEGYSVSREKKESFPLTVTSAQKNPTAFYLCASSIVGQGAYNEQFFGPGTRLTVL.